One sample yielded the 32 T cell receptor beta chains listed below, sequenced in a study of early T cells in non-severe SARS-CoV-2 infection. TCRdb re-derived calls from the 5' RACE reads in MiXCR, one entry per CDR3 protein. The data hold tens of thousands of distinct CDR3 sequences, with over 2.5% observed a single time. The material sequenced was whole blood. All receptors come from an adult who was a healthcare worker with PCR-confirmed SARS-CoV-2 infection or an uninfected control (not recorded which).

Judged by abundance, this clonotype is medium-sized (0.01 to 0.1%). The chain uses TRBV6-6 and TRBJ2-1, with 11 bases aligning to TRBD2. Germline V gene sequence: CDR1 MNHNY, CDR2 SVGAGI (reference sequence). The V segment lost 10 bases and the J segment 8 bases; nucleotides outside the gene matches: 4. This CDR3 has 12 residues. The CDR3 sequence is CATGLAVYEQFF. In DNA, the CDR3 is TGTGCCACGGGACTAGCGGTGTATGAGCAGTTCTTC.

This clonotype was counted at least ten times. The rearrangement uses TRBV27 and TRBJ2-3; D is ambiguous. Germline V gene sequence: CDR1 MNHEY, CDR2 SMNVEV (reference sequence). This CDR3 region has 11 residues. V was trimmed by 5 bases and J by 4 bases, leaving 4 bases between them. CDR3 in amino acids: CASSNPDTQYF. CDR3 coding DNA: TGTGCCAGCAGTAATCCAGATACGCAGTATTTT.

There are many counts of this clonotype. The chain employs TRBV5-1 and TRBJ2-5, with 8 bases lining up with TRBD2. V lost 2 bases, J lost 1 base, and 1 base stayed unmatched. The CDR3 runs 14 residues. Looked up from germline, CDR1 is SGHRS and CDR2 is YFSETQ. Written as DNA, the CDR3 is TGCGCCAGCAGCTTTACTAGCGGCCAAGAGACCCAGTACTTC. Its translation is CASSFTSGQETQYF.

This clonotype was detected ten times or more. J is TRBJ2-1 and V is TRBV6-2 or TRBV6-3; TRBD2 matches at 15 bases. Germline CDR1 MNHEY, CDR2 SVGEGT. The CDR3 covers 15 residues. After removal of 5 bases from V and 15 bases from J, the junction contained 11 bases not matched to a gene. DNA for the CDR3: TGTGCCAGCAGTAGACAACCGGGACTAGCGGGGGGCATGTTCTTC. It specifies CASSRQPGLAGGMFF.

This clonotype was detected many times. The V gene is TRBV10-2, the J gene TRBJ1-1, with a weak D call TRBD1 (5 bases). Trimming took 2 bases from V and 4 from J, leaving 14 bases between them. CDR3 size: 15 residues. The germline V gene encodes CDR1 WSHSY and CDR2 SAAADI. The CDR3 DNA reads TGCGCCAGCAGTGAGATGAGGGGCAGAGTCACTGAAGCTTTCTTT. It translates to CASSEMRGRVTEAFF.

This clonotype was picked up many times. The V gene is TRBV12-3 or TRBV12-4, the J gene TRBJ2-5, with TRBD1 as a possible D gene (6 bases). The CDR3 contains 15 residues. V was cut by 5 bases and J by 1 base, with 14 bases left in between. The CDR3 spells CASSTIRDIQETQYF. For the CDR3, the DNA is TGTGCCAGCAGTACGATCCGGGACATCCAAGAGACCCAGTACTTC.

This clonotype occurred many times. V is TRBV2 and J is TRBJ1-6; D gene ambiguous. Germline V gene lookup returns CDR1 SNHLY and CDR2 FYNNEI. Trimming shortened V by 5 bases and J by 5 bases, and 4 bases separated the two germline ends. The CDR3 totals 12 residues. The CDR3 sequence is CASSRDNSPLHF. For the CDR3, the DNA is TGTGCCAGCAGTAGAGATAATTCACCCCTCCACTTT.

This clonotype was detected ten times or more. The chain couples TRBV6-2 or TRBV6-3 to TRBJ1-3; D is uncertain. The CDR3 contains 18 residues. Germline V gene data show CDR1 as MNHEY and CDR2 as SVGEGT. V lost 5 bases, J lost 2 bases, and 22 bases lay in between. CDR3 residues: CASSEGLIGPPTGNTIYF. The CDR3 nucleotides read TGTGCCAGCAGTGAGGGATTAATTGGCCCACCGACTGGAAACACCATATATTTT.

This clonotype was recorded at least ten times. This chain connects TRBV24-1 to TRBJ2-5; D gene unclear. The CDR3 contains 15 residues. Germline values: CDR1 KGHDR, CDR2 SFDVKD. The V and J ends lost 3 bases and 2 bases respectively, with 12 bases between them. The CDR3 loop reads CATSDPGGSQETQYF. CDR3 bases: TGTGCCACCAGTGATCCGGGCGGCAGTCAAGAGACCCAGTACTTC.

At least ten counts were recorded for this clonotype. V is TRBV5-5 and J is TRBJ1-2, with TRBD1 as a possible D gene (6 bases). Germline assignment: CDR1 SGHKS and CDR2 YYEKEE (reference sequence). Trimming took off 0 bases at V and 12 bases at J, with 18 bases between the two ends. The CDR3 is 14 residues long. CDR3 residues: CASSLARGLDSDTF. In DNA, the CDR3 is TGTGCCAGCAGCTTGGCCAGGGGTCTGGATTCTGACACCTTC.

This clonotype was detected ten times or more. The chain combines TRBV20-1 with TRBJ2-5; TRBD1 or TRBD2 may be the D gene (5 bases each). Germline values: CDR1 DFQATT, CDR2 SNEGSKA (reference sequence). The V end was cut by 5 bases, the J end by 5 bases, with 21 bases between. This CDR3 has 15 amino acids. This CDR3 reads CSAVIPGPPAETQYF. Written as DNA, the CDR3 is TGCAGTGCTGTAATACCGGGACCGCCCGCGGAGACCCAGTACTTC.

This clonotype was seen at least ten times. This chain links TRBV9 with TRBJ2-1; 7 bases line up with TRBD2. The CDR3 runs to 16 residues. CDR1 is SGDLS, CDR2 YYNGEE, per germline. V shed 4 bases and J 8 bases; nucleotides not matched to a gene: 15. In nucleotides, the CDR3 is TGTGCCAGCAGCTCGTGGGAGGGATCGGTTTTCGATGAGCAGTTCTTC. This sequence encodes CASSSWEGSVFDEQFF.

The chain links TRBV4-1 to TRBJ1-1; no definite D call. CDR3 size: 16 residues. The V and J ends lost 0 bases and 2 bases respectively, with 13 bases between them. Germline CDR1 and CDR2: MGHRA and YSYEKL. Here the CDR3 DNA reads TGCGCCAGCAGCCAAGATCCCGGCGGCGTAAACACTGAAGCTTTCTTT. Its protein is CASSQDPGGVNTEAFF.

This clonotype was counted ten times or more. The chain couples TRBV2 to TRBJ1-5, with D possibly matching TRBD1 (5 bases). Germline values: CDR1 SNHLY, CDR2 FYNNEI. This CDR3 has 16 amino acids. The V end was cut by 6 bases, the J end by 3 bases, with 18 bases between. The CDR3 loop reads CASRGYGTALNQPQHF. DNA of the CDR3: TGTGCCAGCAGGGGGTACGGGACCGCGCTCAATCAGCCCCAGCATTTT.

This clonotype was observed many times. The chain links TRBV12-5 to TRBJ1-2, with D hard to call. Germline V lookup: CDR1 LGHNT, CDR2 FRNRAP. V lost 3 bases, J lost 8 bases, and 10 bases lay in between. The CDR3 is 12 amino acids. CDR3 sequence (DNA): TGTGCTAGTGGTTTCCCCCCGGGCGGCTACACCTTC. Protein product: CASGFPPGGYTF.

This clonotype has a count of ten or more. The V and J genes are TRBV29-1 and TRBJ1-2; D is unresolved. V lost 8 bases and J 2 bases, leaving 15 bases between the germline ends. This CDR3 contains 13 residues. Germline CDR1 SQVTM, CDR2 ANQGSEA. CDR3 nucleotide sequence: TGCAGCACTGTCCCAGTCGCAAACTATGGCTACACCTTC. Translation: CSTVPVANYGYTF.

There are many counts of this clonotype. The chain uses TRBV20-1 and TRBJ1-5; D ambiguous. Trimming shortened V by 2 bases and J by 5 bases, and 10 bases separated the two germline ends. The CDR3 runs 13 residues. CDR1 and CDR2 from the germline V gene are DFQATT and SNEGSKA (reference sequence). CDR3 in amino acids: CSARSLMDQPQHF. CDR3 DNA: TGCAGTGCTAGAAGTCTCATGGATCAGCCCCAGCATTTT.

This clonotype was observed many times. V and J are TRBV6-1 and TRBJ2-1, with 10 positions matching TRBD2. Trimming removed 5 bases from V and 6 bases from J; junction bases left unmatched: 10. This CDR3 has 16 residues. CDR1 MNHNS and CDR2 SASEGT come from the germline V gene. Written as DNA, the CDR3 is TGTGCCAGCAGTAAGAGCCTAGGACTAGCGGTCAATGAGCAGTTCTTC. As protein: CASSKSLGLAVNEQFF.

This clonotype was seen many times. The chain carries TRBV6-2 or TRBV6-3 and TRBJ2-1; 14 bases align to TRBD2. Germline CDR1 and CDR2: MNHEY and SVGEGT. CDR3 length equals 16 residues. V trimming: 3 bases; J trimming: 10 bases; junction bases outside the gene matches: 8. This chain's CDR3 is CASSYRGTSGGAEQFF. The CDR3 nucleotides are TGTGCCAGCAGTTATCGGGGGACTAGCGGGGGAGCGGAGCAGTTCTTC.

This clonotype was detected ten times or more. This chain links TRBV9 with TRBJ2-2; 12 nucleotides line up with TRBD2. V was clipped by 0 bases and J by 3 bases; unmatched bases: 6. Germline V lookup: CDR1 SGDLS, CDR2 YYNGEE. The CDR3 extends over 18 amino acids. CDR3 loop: CASSVGLTSGGYTGELFF. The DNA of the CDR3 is TGTGCCAGCAGCGTAGGACTGACTAGCGGGGGCTACACCGGGGAGCTGTTTTTT.

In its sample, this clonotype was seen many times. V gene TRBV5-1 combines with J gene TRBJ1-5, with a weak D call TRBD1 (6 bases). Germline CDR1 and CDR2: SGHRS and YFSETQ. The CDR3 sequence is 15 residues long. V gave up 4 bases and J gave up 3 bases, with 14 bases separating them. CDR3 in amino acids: CASSATGQPNQPQHF. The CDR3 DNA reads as TGCGCCAGCAGCGCGACAGGACAGCCCAATCAGCCCCAGCATTTT.

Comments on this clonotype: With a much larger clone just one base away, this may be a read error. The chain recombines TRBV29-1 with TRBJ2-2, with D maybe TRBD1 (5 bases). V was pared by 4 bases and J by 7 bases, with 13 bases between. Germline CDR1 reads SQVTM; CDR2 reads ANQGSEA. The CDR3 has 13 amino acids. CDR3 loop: CSVAGEDNGELFF. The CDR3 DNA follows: TGCAGCGTTGCCGGCGAGGACAACGGGGAGCTGTTTTTT.

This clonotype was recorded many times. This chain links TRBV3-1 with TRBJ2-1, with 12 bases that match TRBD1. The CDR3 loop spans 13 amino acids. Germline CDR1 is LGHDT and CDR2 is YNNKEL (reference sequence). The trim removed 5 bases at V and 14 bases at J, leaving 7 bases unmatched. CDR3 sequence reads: CASSVRDRGQEFF. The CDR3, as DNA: TGTGCCAGCAGCGTCCGGGACAGGGGGCAGGAGTTCTTC.

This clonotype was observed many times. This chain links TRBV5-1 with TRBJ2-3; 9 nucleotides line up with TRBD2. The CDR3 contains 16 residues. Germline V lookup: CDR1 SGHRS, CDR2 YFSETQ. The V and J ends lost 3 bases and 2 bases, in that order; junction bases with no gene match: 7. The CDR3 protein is CASSSVAGDDTDTQYF. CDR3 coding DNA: TGCGCCAGCAGCTCGGTAGCGGGAGATGACACAGATACGCAGTATTTT.

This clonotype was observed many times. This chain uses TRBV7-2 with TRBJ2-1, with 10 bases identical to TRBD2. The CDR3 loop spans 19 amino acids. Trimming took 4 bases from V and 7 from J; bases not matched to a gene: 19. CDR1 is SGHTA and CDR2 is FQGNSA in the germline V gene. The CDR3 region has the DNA TGTGCCAGCAGCTCCCAGCGGGTGGAGCGGGGGGGTTGGTGGAATGAGCAGTTCTTC. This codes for CASSSQRVERGGWWNEQFF.

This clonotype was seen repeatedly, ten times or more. The CDR3 coding sequence is TGTGCCAGCAGTGGAAGCGGGACAGGGACTTTCAGCTCCTACAATGAGCAGTTCTTC. Translating gives CASSGSGTGTFSSYNEQFF. This rearrangement joins TRBV27 to TRBJ2-1; the match to TRBD1 covers 9 bases. The V gene end was trimmed by 5 bases and the J gene end by 0 bases; junction bases not matched to a gene: 14. The V gene's germline CDR1 is MNHEY and CDR2 SMNVEV (reference sequence). The CDR3 totals 19 residues.

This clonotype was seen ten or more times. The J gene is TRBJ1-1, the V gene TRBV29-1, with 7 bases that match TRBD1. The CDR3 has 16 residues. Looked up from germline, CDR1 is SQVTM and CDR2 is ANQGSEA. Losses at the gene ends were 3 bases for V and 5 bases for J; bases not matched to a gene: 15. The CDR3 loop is CSVDGQRRGRITEAFF. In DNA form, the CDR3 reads TGCAGCGTTGACGGCCAACGGAGGGGGCGAATTACTGAAGCTTTCTTT. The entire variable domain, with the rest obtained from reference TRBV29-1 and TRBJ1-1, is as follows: SAVISQKPSRDICQRGTSLTIQCQVDSQVTMMFWYRQQPGQSLTLIATANQGSEATYESGFVIDKFPISRPNLTFSTLTVSNMSPEDSSIYLCSVDGQRRGRITEAFFGQGTRLTVV.

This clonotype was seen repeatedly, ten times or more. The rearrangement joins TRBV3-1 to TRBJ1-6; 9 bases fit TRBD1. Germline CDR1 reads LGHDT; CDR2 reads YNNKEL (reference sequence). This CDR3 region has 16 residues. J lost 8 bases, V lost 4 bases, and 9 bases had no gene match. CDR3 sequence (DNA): TGTGCCAGCAGCCGAATTAGAGACAGGGGGTATTCACCCCTCCACTTT. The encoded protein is CASSRIRDRGYSPLHF.

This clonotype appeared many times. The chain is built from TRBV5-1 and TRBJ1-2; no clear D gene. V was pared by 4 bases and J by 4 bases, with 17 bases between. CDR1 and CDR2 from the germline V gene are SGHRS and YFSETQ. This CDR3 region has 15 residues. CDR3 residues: CASSGNGSWGYGYTF. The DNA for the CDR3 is TGCGCCAGCAGCGGGAATGGGTCTTGGGGCTATGGCTACACCTTC.

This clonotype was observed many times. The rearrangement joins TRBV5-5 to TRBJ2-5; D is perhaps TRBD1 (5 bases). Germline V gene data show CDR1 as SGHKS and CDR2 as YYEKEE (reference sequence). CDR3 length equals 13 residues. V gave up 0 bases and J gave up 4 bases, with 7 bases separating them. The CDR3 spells CASSLVQGETQYF. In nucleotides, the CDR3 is TGTGCCAGCAGCTTGGTTCAGGGAGAGACCCAGTACTTC.

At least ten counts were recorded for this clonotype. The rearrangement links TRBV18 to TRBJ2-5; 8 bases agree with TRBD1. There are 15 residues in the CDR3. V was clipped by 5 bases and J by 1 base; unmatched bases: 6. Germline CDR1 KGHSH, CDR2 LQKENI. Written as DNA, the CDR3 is TGTGCCAGCTCAATGACAGGGGCCCGCCAAGAGACCCAGTACTTC. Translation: CASSMTGARQETQYF.

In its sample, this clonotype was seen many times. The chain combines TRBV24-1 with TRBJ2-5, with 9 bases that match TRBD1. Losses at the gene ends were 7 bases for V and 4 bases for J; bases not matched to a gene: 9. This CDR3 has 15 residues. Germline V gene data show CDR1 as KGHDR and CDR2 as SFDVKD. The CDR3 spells CATSRSQGAGETQYF. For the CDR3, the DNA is TGTGCCACCAGCCGATCACAGGGGGCCGGAGAGACCCAGTACTTC.